This record looks at one TCR beta chain sequence and its context. Its antigen is not known. These data are taken from a study of untreated major depressive disorder. Findings of the study overall: A comparatively small sample limits the generalizability of these findings. CD4+ T cells from depressed patients used TRBV05-01 (Vbeta 5.1) more often than controls.

Participants were all of European descent. Patients were free of psychiatric medication for at least 8 weeks. About 95% CD4+ purity was typical by flow cytometry. Clones were read by immunoSEQ multiplex PCR, and TCRdb kept only the in-frame ones, dropping some. The repertoire holds some 25,000 clones, with 90% to 95% as singletons. The CDR3 loop spans 14 amino acids. Germline CDR1 and CDR2: SNHLY and FYNNEI. J lost 10 bases, V lost 10 bases, and 9 bases had no gene match. The TCR comes from a woman aged 25 to 45 with major depressive disorder. This rearrangement joins TRBV2 to TRBJ2-1, with 14 bases identical to TRBD2. Sequencing was performed on CD4+ T cells from PBMCs. The DNA of the CDR3 is TGTGCCACCACGGGACTAGCGGGAGTTAACGAGCAGTTCTTC. It specifies CATTGLAGVNEQFF. The variable domain in full, with the rest retrieved from reference TRBV2 and TRBJ2-1, is EPEVTQTPSHQVTQMGQEVILRCVPISNHLYFYWYRQILGQKVEFLVSFYNNEISEKSEIFDDQFSVERPDGSNFTLKIRSTKLEDSAMYFCATTGLAGVNEQFFGPGTRLTVL.